What follows are 9 T cell receptor beta chains derived from one specimen sequenced in a study of T cell clonality in common variable immunodeficiency. TCRdb's copy holds only in-frame clones and misses some; the assay was immunoSEQ multiplex PCR. The sample contains over 15,000 clones, none occurring once; more than 14% lies in the top ten. Which antigens these TCRs recognize remains unknown. Findings of the study overall: In common variable immunodeficiency, TCR beta chains reportedly carried fewer deletions and N-nucleotide insertions.

The source material was peripheral blood mononuclear cells. The receptor source for this set is a human donor with common variable immunodeficiency.

This chain's CDR3 is CASSAGQGSGQPQHF. The part of the CDR3 DNA that was read is TGTGCCAGCAGCGCAGGCCAGGGGTCGGGTCAGCCC. The V call is TRBV7-2, the J call TRBJ1-5, with D perhaps matching TRBD1 (6 bases). Read data end 3 residues before the CDR3 end; the end is taken from the germline J gene. CDR1 is SGHTA, CDR2 FQGNSA, per germline. The CDR3 length is 15 residues. Trimming shortened V by 5 bases and J by 6 bases, and 17 bases separated the two germline ends.

This clone has ten or more counts. The read gets to within 3 residues of the CDR3 end, and the germline J gene fills in the rest. The chain has TRBV4-1 and TRBJ2-7; 10 nucleotides match TRBD2. The junction had 9 bases not matched to a gene; V was cut back by 1 base and J by 0 bases. CDR3 length: 18 residues. Germline CDR1 reads MGHRA; CDR2 reads YSYEKL. Partial CDR3 DNA: TGCGCCAGCAGCCAAGGTCTAGCGGGAGTCCCAGGCTCCTACGAG. This translates into CASSQGLAGVPGSYE. The whole CDR3 region reads CASSQGLAGVPGSYEQYF.

Comment on this clone: The read is 3 residues too short to cover the CDR3 end, so that end is filled in from the germline J gene. This chain links TRBV19 with TRBJ2-4, with 9 bases that match TRBD2. The V segment lost 3 bases and the J segment 0 bases; nucleotides outside the gene matches: 6. CDR3 size: 17 residues. Germline V gives CDR1 LNHDA, CDR2 SQIVND (reference sequence). The sequenced CDR3 bases are TGTGCCAGTAGTATGGGTCTAGCGGGGATAGCCAAAAACATT. The encoded protein is CASSMGLAGIAKNI. The entire CDR3 protein reads CASSMGLAGIAKNIQYF.

This clone was detected many times. From the germline J gene comes the end of the CDR3, since the read stops 3 residues before it. The rearrangement joins TRBV2 to TRBJ2-1; maybe TRBD2 (6 bases). The V end was cut by 6 bases, the J end by 7 bases, with 16 bases between. This CDR3 is built from 14 residues. Germline CDR1 is SNHLY and CDR2 is FYNNEI. The covered CDR3 bases are TGTGCCAGCAGGACGGGGGTTATGGAGAATGAG. Encoded protein: CASRTGVMENE. The CDR3, in full, reads CASRTGVMENEQFF.

This clone was seen repeatedly, ten times or more. The CDR3 goes on 3 residues after the read ends, and that part is filled in from the germline J gene. V usage is TRBV5-1 and J usage is TRBJ1-4, with a tentative D call TRBD1 (6 bases). Trimming cost V 5 bases and J 4 bases, with 9 bases left between them. The CDR3 consists of 13 residues. Germline-derived CDR1 and CDR2 are SGHRS and YFSETQ. The sequenced CDR3 bases are TGCGCCAGCAGACAGGACAGTAATGAAAAA. Protein product: CASRQDSNEK. The whole CDR3 region reads CASRQDSNEKLFF. The complete variable domain, with remaining parts taken from reference TRBV5-1 and TRBJ1-4, reads KAGVTQTPRYLIKTRGQQVTLSCSPISGHRSVSWYQQTPGQGLQFLFEYFSETQRNKGNFPGRFSGRQFSNSRSEMNVSTLELGDSALYLCASRQDSNEKLFFGSGTQLSVL.

This clone was seen more than once but under ten times. From the germline J gene comes the end of the CDR3, since the read stops 3 residues before it. The chain recombines TRBV2 with TRBJ1-2; weak D call: TRBD1 (6 bases). The CDR3 loop spans 14 amino acids. Germline lookup yields CDR1 SNHLY and CDR2 FYNNEI. The CDR3 reads CASRELQGVGGYTF. Partial CDR3 DNA: TGTGCCAGCAGAGAATTACAGGGAGTAGGGGGC.

This clone was picked up many times. The read ends 3 residues before the CDR3 terminus; that terminus is restored from the germline J gene. The V gene is TRBV19, the J gene TRBJ2-2; 9 bases fit TRBD2. Trimming at V came to 3 bases and at J to 6 bases, leaving 8 bases not matched to a gene. In germline, CDR1 is LNHDA, CDR2 SQIVND (reference sequence). CDR3 length equals 16 residues. The CDR3 bases that were read are TGTGCCAGTAGTATTAGACTAGCGGCAAGCTCCGGGGAG. Its translation is CASSIRLAASSGE. The entire CDR3 protein reads CASSIRLAASSGELFF.

About this clone itself: The CDR3 goes on 3 residues after the read ends, and that part is filled in from the germline J gene. This chain links TRBV5-1 with TRBJ2-2; 7 bases are shared with TRBD1. The V segment lost 4 bases and the J segment 8 bases; nucleotides outside the gene matches: 8. Germline CDR1 is SGHRS and CDR2 is YFSETQ. This CDR3 is 14 amino acids long. CDR3 DNA (partial): TGCGCCAGCAGCGTTCTACAGGGGTTGGGGGAG. This translates into CASSVLQGLGE. The CDR3 reads in full as CASSVLQGLGELFF.

In its sample, this clone was seen a few times. The read stops 3 residues short of the end of the CDR3; the missing end is completed from the germline J gene. The gene calls are TRBV5-5 and TRBJ1-6; D is unclear. The CDR3 runs 13 residues. Per the germline V gene, CDR1 is SGHKS and CDR2 is YYEKEE (reference sequence). Trimming removed 0 bases from V and 8 bases from J, with 6 bases in between. The CDR3 sequence is CASSLGQYSPLHF. CDR3 DNA (partial): TGTGCCAGCAGCTTGGGACAATATTCACCC. The complete variable domain, with remaining parts taken from reference TRBV5-5 and TRBJ1-6, reads DAGVTQSPTHLIKTRGQQVTLRCSPISGHKSVSWYQQVLGQGPQFIFQYYEKEERGRGNFPDRFSARQFPNYSSELNVNALLLGDSALYLCASSLGQYSPLHFGNGTRLTVT.